This TCR beta chain was observed in a study of glioma-infiltrating T cells after dendritic cell vaccination. Whole-study context: Autologous tumor lysate-pulsed dendritic cell vaccination was given between about 2003 and 2013. Three intradermal dendritic cell vaccine injections were given every two weeks.

Described time point: after dendritic cell vaccination, including at tumor progression/relapse. To note about this clone: Its antigen remains unknown.

Regarding the study as a whole: Survival was not directly related to TCR clonality in these patients.

Sequenced by immunoSEQ multiplex PCR; TCRdb stores in-frame clones only, minus some. This sample has tens of thousands of clones, with roughly four fifths found just once. The TCR comes from a human donor with glioblastoma. The sample was blood, taken after dendritic cell vaccination.

CDR3 DNA: TGTGCCAGCAGCTTAACGGGGGGGCCGGCAGATACGCAGTATTTT. This codes for CASSLTGGPADTQYF. The V and J genes are TRBV7-3 and TRBJ2-3; tentatively, D is TRBD2 (7 bases). CDR1 and CDR2 from the germline V gene are SGHTA and FQGTGA. The V end was cut by 0 bases, the J end by 4 bases, with 11 bases between. The CDR3 is made up of 15 amino acids.